This TCR beta chain is from a study of regulatory T cells in long-lasting Graves disease. According to the study, TCR beta libraries were built with iRepertoire HTBI primers and CDR3-region Arm-PCR. One entry per CDR3 protein, called by TCRdb with MiXCR from the multiplex PCR reads. The repertoire holds around 400,000 distinct CDR3 sequences, approximately 15% seen once, with over 7.5% in the top ten. Germline lookup yields CDR1 MDHEN and CDR2 SYDVKM. This CDR3 is 20 amino acids long. This clonotype was recorded at least ten times. At one boundary the junction diverges from the germline segment, which might be a read error. The time point is: newly diagnosed GD, antithyroid drugs for less than 3 months. RNA isolated from PBMCs was used to make the TCR library. It was an endocrinology department in Xi'an, China, that provided the patients. The data also belong to a second study, concerning T cells in Graves' hyperthyroidism and ophthalmopathy.

Sample: peripheral blood mononuclear cells (PBMCs), taken at new diagnosis, from a patient treated with antithyroid drugs. The chain has TRBV28 and TRBJ2-7; tentatively, D is TRBD1 (11 bases). This TCR derives from a middle-aged woman with Graves disease. The CDR3 nucleotides are TGTGCCAGCAGCCCCCGAGGCCCCGGGACAGGGGGAATCCTAGCGGGAGCCGAAATGTTC. Its protein is CASSPRGPGTGGILAGAEMF.